Listed below are T cell receptor beta chains from one sample, sequenced in a study of response to subunit inactivated influenza vaccine. Using its own MiXCR run on the RT-PCR reads, TCRdb lists one record per CDR3 protein. This table holds roughly 500,000 distinct CDR3 sequences, roughly 25% found once. This sample was also put to use in a study of T cells expressing NK-cell markers.

This material consisted of CD4+ T cells sorted from PBMCs, taken about 12 days after vaccination. These TCRs come from a man aged 45-65 years who received an inactivated influenza vaccine. Each CDR3 is given without its conserved first and last residue.

cdr3_aa	v_call	j_call
ASSLGPLSTDTQY	TRBV5-1	TRBJ2-3
ASSQVRGNEQF	TRBV4-2	TRBJ2-1
ASSLLRTPTYEQY	TRBV5-1	TRBJ2-7
ASGLDGWTEAF	TRBV12-5	TRBJ1-1
ASSYSRTYNTQY	TRBV6-5	TRBJ2-3
AISESGPGGPIEQY	TRBV10-3	TRBJ2-7
AIRIQGSGELF	TRBV10-3	TRBJ2-2
ASSISGTGGINPQY	TRBV19	TRBJ2-3
ASSLGGGIAGSNEQF	TRBV7-6	TRBJ2-1
AWSRGSNQPQH	TRBV30	TRBJ1-5
ASSQGTGATGELF	TRBV4-2	TRBJ2-2
ASSHLAGSTSSTDTQY	TRBV5-1	TRBJ2-3
AWSEPGTGVGGYT	TRBV30	TRBJ1-2
ASSLPSGGAQETQY	TRBV7-2	TRBJ2-5
ASSRSDNSPLH	TRBV3-1	TRBJ1-6
ASKTGYNSPLH	TRBV12-3/TRBV12-4	TRBJ1-6
ASSQTSGVTQY	TRBV12-3/TRBV12-4	TRBJ2-5
ASRNRGDEQY	TRBV6-1	TRBJ2-7
ASSQALAGGPNEQF	TRBV14	TRBJ2-1
ATRQLEQF	TRBV6-5	TRBJ2-1
ASSQDSGLASSYEQY	TRBV4-2	TRBJ2-7